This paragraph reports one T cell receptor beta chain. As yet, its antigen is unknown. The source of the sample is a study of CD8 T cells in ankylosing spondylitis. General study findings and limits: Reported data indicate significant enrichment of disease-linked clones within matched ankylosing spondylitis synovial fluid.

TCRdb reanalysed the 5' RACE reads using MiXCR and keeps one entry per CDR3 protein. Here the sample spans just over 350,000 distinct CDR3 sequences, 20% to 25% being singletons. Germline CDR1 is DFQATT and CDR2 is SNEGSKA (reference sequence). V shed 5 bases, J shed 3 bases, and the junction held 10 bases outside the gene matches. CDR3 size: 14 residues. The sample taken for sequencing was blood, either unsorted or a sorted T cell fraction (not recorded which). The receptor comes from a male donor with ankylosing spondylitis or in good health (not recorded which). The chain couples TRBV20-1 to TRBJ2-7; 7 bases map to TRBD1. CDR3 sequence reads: CSAQPDRADYEQYF. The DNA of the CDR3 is TGCAGTGCTCAACCCGACAGGGCCGACTACGAGCAGTACTTC.